This is a list of T cell receptor beta chains from one sample in a study of T cells in localized non-small cell lung cancer. Data came from immunoSEQ multiplex PCR; TCRdb stores just in-frame clones and leaves some out. The sample comprises 130,000 or so clones, about 90% of which are singletons, and around 1.7% rests with the top ten. This sample comprised peripheral blood, obtained before any cancer treatment. The receptors were sampled from a female donor over 55 with stage I lung adenocarcinoma. Each CDR3 is given with its conserved first and last residue. D genes are given only for firm matches. A row's size may be missing; if present it is once, few, many or a size class.

TRBV7-2	NA	TRBJ2-2	NA	CASSSRQGSTGELFF	TGTGCCAGCAGCTCACGGCAGGGGAGCACCGGGGAGCTGTTTTTT
TRBV27	NA	TRBJ2-3	once	CASTEQGNKDTQYF	TGTGCCAGCACTGAACAGGGAAACAAAGATACGCAGTATTTT
TRBV7-2	NA	TRBJ2-7	NA	CASSLADYEQYF	TGTGCCAGCAGCTTGGCGGACTACGAGCAGTACTTC
TRBV2	TRBD2	TRBJ2-3	few	CAKLSGSSTDTQYF	TGTGCCAAACTAAGCGGGAGTTCGACAGATACGCAGTATTTT
TRBV5-6	NA	TRBJ2-1	few	CASSPESVWFGNEQFF	TGTGCCAGCAGCCCCGAGTCAGTATGGTTTGGGAATGAGCAGTTCTTC
TRBV18	TRBD1	TRBJ2-1	NA	CASSPRTGGGEQFF	TGTGCCAGCTCACCGCGGACAGGGGGCGGTGAGCAGTTCTTC
TRBV25-1	TRBD1	TRBJ2-1	NA	CASSELRQGDQFF	TGTGCCAGCAGTGAACTACGACAGGGGGACCAGTTCTTC
TRBV30	TRBD1	TRBJ2-7	NA	CAWSAQGAGVDYEQYF	TGTGCCTGGAGCGCTCAGGGGGCAGGCGTGGACTACGAGCAGTACTTC
TRBV7-8	TRBD1	TRBJ1-2	NA	CASSRRTGNGYTF	TGTGCCAGCAGCCGAAGGACAGGGAATGGCTACACCTTC
TRBV7-2	TRBD1	TRBJ1-2	NA	CASSLWTGGMSNYGYTF	TGTGCCAGCAGCTTGTGGACAGGGGGCATGTCTAACTATGGCTACACCTTC
TRBV4-1	TRBD1	TRBJ2-7	NA	CASSQLRQGYEQYF	TGCGCCAGCAGCCAACTCCGACAGGGCTACGAGCAGTACTTC
TRBV7-3	TRBD2	TRBJ2-3	NA	CASSQGLAPDTQYF	TGTGCCAGCAGCCAAGGACTAGCCCCAGATACGCAGTATTTT
TRBV28	NA	TRBJ1-5	NA	CASSIQGGYNQPQHF	TGTGCCAGCAGTATACAGGGTGGTTATAATCAGCCCCAGCATTTT
TRBV9	TRBD1	TRBJ1-1	few	CASSVPGTGGTEAFF	TGTGCCAGCAGCGTCCCTGGGACAGGGGGCACTGAAGCTTTCTTT
TRBV12-2	NA	TRBJ1-5	NA	CASPYSSPGGYSNQPQHF	TGTGCAAGTCCCTATTCTTCCCCAGGTGGATATAGCAATCAGCCCCAGCATTTT
TRBV6-6	NA	TRBJ1-1	NA	CASRGVAEAFF	TGTGCCAGCAGGGGGGTTGCTGAAGCTTTCTTT
TRBV15	TRBD1	TRBJ2-1	NA	CATSNRDRVSNEQFF	TGTGCCACCAGCAACCGGGACAGGGTAAGCAATGAGCAGTTCTTC
TRBV7-9	TRBD2	TRBJ2-2	NA	CASSLYPSGRGTGELFF	TGTGCCAGCAGCTTATACCCTAGCGGGAGAGGAACCGGGGAGCTGTTTTTT
TRBV5-1	NA	TRBJ1-5	NA	CASSLEGSSNQPQHF	TGCGCCAGCAGCTTGGAGGGGTCGAGCAATCAGCCCCAGCATTTT
TRBV7-9	NA	TRBJ2-1	NA	CASSPQGPINNEQFF	TGTGCCAGCAGTCCACAAGGCCCCATTAACAATGAGCAGTTCTTC
TRBV5-1	TRBD2	TRBJ2-5	NA	CASTSAGGETQYF	TGCGCCAGTACATCGGCCGGGGGGGAGACCCAGTACTTC
TRBV11-1	NA	TRBJ2-1	NA	CASSLVDSLGQFF	TGTGCCAGCAGCTTAGTTGACAGTCTCGGGCAGTTCTTC
TRBV19	NA	TRBJ2-1	NA	CASSIEGSYNEQFF	TGTGCCAGTAGTATAGAGGGCTCCTACAATGAGCAGTTCTTC
TRBV5-1	NA	TRBJ2-3	NA	CASSYSGSLLGTQYF	TGCGCCAGCAGCTATAGCGGTTCGCTGTTGGGAACGCAGTATTTT
TRBV2	TRBD2	TRBJ2-3	NA	CAGRGLAANTDTQYF	TGTGCCGGCCGGGGACTAGCGGCAAACACAGATACGCAGTATTTT
TRBV30	TRBD1	TRBJ2-7	NA	CAWRHPDRVFYEQYF	TGTGCCTGGAGGCACCCCGACAGGGTTTTCTACGAGCAGTACTTC
TRBV5-1	NA	TRBJ2-5	NA	CASSGTGSKETQYF	TGCGCCAGCAGCGGGACCGGGTCTAAAGAGACCCAGTACTTC